Listed below are T cell receptor beta chains from one sample, sequenced in a study of cytomegalovirus exposure and HLA in healthy donors. Libraries were prepared by immunoSEQ multiplex PCR; TCRdb keeps only in-frame clonotypes and omits some of them. In the table there are some 140,000 clones, roughly 83% of which are singletons. Sequenced input: PBMCs. The receptors were gathered from a female donor in good health and CMV-seronegative. Each CDR3 is given with its conserved first and last residue. Fields, in order: J gene, V gene, CDR3 protein.

TRBJ2-3,TRBV7-2,CASSLVGPDTQYF
TRBJ1-5,TRBV30,CAWDAGVGQPQHF
TRBJ1-2,TRBV5-4,CASSPPGTGNYGYTF
TRBJ2-3,TRBV2,CASSQGPDTQYF
TRBJ2-6,TRBV28,CASSAAPGKPSGANVLTF
TRBJ2-1,TRBV29-1,CSVVSRDRYNEQFF
TRBJ1-2,TRBV29-1,CSVGGQGAAYGYTF
TRBJ1-4,TRBV2,CASSARTLRTNEKLFF
TRBJ2-3,TRBV6-5,CASSLTSGASTDTQYF
TRBJ2-5,TRBV5-4,CASSLALGGKTQYF
TRBJ2-2,TRBV7-2,CASSLGAGSNTGELFF
TRBJ2-7,TRBV7-6,CASSLDRVRNEQYF
TRBJ2-7,TRBV6-5,CASSLRRQGVYEQYF
TRBJ2-5,TRBV25-1,CASSVPGQGMTQYF
TRBJ2-7,TRBV27,CASSLSTGVYEQYF
TRBJ2-5,TRBV5-6,CASSLGPQETQYF
TRBJ1-2,TRBV10-3,CAISSSLGGYTF
NA,TRBV4-2,CASSQESLTSGRPYEQYF
TRBJ2-7,TRBV7-2,CASSLGREGEQYF
TRBJ2-1,TRBV7-8,CASSYNTGGEQFF
TRBJ2-5,TRBV19,CASSTLKGLAGGVRETQYF
TRBJ2-7,TRBV7-9,CASSHHDKSKVYEQYF
TRBJ1-5,TRBV5-6,CASSLDRGNSNQPQHF
TRBJ1-5,TRBV7-6,CASSFRGVQGYSNQPQHF
TRBJ2-5,TRBV7-2,CASSLTRQIQETQYF
TRBJ2-3,TRBV9,CASSVVAGGRLSTDTQYF
TRBJ1-2,TRBV30,CAWSSQTFKGYTF
TRBJ2-1,TRBV7-8,CASSRTSREQFF
TRBJ2-1,TRBV19,CASSARLAGSYNEQFF
TRBJ2-7,TRBV7-9,CASSPLGRASYEQYF
TRBJ1-5,TRBV6-1,CASSELAVLGRKLNQPQHF